This T cell receptor beta chain was identified during a study of T cell clonality in common variable immunodeficiency. Findings of the study overall: Compared with healthy controls, CVID subjects showed increased TCRbeta clonality, mostly in about a third. Fewer TCRbeta clones were shared among CVID subjects than controls. Repertoire-complication correlations in CVID were limited by patient heterogeneity.

This clone was seen many times. Its antigen is as yet unknown. Sequencing was performed with immunoSEQ multiplex PCR; in TCRdb, only in-frame clones are kept and a portion is missing. This repertoire holds roughly 60,000 clones, and none appear only once. The TCR was taken from a person aged 18 to 75 in good health. Sequencing was carried out using peripheral blood mononuclear cells.

Incomplete CDR3 DNA: TGTGCCAGCAGTTACGGGCACACGAACACTGAA. It is translated as CASSYGHTNTE. The whole CDR3 protein reads CASSYGHTNTEAFF. The V call is TRBV6-2 or TRBV6-3, the J call TRBJ1-1; D remains ambiguous. The read stops 3 residues short of the end of the CDR3; the missing end is completed from the germline J gene. This CDR3 is built from 14 residues. The germline gives CDR1 MNHEY, CDR2 SVGEGT. Trimming removed 2 bases at V and 1 base at J, with 8 bases between.